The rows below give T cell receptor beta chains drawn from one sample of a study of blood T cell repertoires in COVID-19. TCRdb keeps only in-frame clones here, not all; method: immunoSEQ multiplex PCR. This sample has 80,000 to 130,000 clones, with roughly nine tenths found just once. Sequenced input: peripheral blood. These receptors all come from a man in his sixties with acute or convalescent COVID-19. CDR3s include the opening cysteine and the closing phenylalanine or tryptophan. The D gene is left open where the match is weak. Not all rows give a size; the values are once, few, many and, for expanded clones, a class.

TGTGCCAGCAGCTTATCTAGGCCAGGGGGCGCCTATGGCTACACCTTC	CASSLSRPGGAYGYTF	TRBV7-8	-	TRBJ1-2	TRBD1
TGTGCCAGCAGCAAAATACAGGGTACCTACGAGCAGTACTTC	CASSKIQGTYEQYF	TRBV11-2	-	TRBJ2-7	-
TGTGCCAGCAGCTTCGACAGGGGTGGTTCACCCCTCCACTTT	CASSFDRGGSPLHF	TRBV5-6	-	TRBJ1-6	TRBD1
TGCGCCAGCAGGAACCGGCCGGACAGGGGGAGGTATGGCTACACCTTC	CASRNRPDRGRYGYTF	TRBV10-2	-	TRBJ1-2	TRBD1
TGCGCCAGCAGCCCCCCGGGACAGGGGAGTTACACTGAAGCTTTCTTT	CASSPPGQGSYTEAFF	TRBV5-1	-	TRBJ1-1	TRBD1
TGTGCCAGTAGTATAGGTCCGGTTCTGAACACTGAAGCTTTCTTT	CASSIGPVLNTEAFF	TRBV19	-	TRBJ1-1	-
TGTGCCAGCAGCTTTTCTAGTGATACGCAGTATTTT	CASSFSSDTQYF	TRBV5-6	-	TRBJ2-3	-
TGCGCCAGCAGCCAGTTACCGGGACAGGGGACTGAAAAACTGTTTTTT	CASSQLPGQGTEKLFF	TRBV4-1	-	TRBJ1-4	TRBD1
TGCAGCGTTGAGAAGGGGGCGCGGAGTGAAAAACTGTTTTTT	CSVEKGARSEKLFF	TRBV29-1	-	TRBJ1-4	TRBD1
TGTGCCAGCAGTTTAGCGGGAGTGACCAATGAGCAGTTCTTC	CASSLAGVTNEQFF	TRBV11-2	-	TRBJ2-1	TRBD2
TGTGCTAGCAGCTCAGTGAACCAGGGAGGGACCCAGTACTTC	CASSSVNQGGTQYF	TRBV7-7	-	TRBJ2-5	-
TGTGCCAGCAGCCAAGCGGCGAGGACTGAAGCTTTCTTT	CASSQAARTEAFF	TRBV3-1/TRBV3-2	-	TRBJ1-1	-
TGTGCCACCAGTGATCCCAGGGGACCCGGAATAGAGACCCAGTACTTC	CATSDPRGPGIETQYF	TRBV24-1	-	TRBJ2-5	-
TGTGCCAGTAGTCCGTTTAGCGGGAGGACCTACAATGAGCAGTTCTTC	CASSPFSGRTYNEQFF	TRBV19	-	TRBJ2-1	TRBD2
TGTGCCAGCAGCGTAGGAGTAGCCCCATCAGCGACCAATGAAAAACTGTTTTTT	CASSVGVAPSATNEKLFF	TRBV9	once	TRBJ1-4	-
TGTGCCAGCAGTTTAGAACCTCGGACTGAAGCTTTCTTT	CASSLEPRTEAFF	TRBV12-3/TRBV12-4	-	TRBJ1-1	-
TGTGCCAGCAGCATGGGACAGGGGAGGTTAGAGACCCAGTACTTC	CASSMGQGRLETQYF	TRBV5-4	-	TRBJ2-5	TRBD1
TGTGCCAGCAGCCGGAACAGGGAAGAGGGGGCTTTCTTT	CASSRNREEGAFF	TRBV7-8	-	TRBJ1-1	-
TGTGCCTGGAGACAGGTTGGAGCTTTCTTT	CAWRQVGAFF	TRBV30	-	TRBJ1-1	-
TGTGCCAGCAGCGTAGTGGGGGCAGGGTCCACTGAAGCTTTCTTT	CASSVVGAGSTEAFF	TRBV9	few	TRBJ1-1	-
TGTGCCAGCAGTCATAGCGGGAGTAACGTAGAGACCCAGTACTTC	CASSHSGSNVETQYF	TRBV28	-	TRBJ2-5	TRBD2
TGTGCCAGCAGTGGACAGGGGTCGTGGTTCTTC	CASSGQGSWFF	TRBV25-1	-	TRBJ2-1	TRBD1
TGTGCCACCAGCCCCGGGACATCTGAAGCTTTCTTT	CATSPGTSEAFF	TRBV15	-	TRBJ1-1	-
TGTGCCAGCAGCCTAGCCAGCCGCACCGGGGAGCTGTTTTTT	CASSLASRTGELFF	TRBV3-1/TRBV3-2	-	TRBJ2-2	-
TGTGCCAGCAGCGCCAGCGGGAACCACAATGAGCAGTTCTTC	CASSASGNHNEQFF	TRBV11-1	-	TRBJ2-1	TRBD2
TGTGCCAGCAGTAAAACGACAGGGAATTCACCCCTCCACTTT	CASSKTTGNSPLHF	TRBV28	once	TRBJ1-6	TRBD1
TGCGCCAGCAGCCAAATAGGACAGGGGGCCCACGAGCAGTACTTC	CASSQIGQGAHEQYF	TRBV4-1	-	TRBJ2-7	TRBD1
TGTGCCAGCTCAACCTCTGGGACACAGGGACAGCCCCAGCATTTT	CASSTSGTQGQPQHF	TRBV18	-	TRBJ1-5	-